This T cell receptor beta chain was sequenced during a study of blood T cell repertoires in COVID-19. Recovered status in Cohort 3 required two negative PCRs, clearance, or symptom resolution. In the original analysis: Estimation of nucleated cell counts was performed using reference gene primer amplification. Here immunoSEQ multiplex PCR was the method, and the copy in TCRdb shows in-frame clones only, minus some. Clonal size and the V and J genes are those of that table, whereas D and trimming came from the DNA. Of roughly 170,000 clones in the sample, around 82% were seen once. The CDR3 runs to 12 residues. With V trimmed by 5 bases and J by 14 bases, 5 bases remained unmatched.

Sample: PBMCs or T cells enriched from blood (not recorded which). This chain connects TRBV12-3 or TRBV12-4 to TRBJ2-1; 11 positions agree with TRBD2. This TCR was sampled from a man aged 55 to 70 who had recovered from COVID-19. Here the CDR3 reads CASSLSGGAEFF. In nucleotides, the CDR3 is TGTGCCAGCAGTCTTAGCGGGGGGGCAGAGTTCTTC.